This TCR beta chain emerged from a study of patients and donors after allogeneic stem cell transplantation (dated by TCRdb to 2018 to 2021). Libraries came from RT-PCR. TCRdb shows the sequencer as NextSeq 550. TCRdb reprocessing: public reads trimmed at Q25 with fastp, clones called with MiXCR, in-frame beta chains kept. Here each entry gathers all rows of one CDR3 protein and keeps the most common genes and DNA. The sample table shows around 29,000 distinct CDR3 sequences, and about 37% are seen once. The ten largest make up 76% of the sample. Note on this clonotype: It lacks a known antigen. No much larger clone exists at a distance of one base, and base qualities are not known.

The receptor's source is a human donor who was either an allogeneic HSCT recipient or a stem cell or donor lymphocyte infusion donor (not recorded which). It is not recorded whose cells these are; they may come from a transplant donor. Sequencing was performed on blood, either unsorted or a sorted T cell fraction (not recorded which).

The DNA sequence reads TGCAGTGCTAGAGATCCCGGCGGGGGGGACAACACCGGGGAGCTGTTTTTT. Translated, it gives CSARDPGGGDNTGELFF. The sequence joins TRBV20-1 to TRBJ2-2; 9 junctional bases match TRBD2. From V the trimming removes 0 bases and from J it removes 2 bases, while the gene matches leave 7 bases of the junction unaccounted for. The CDR3 has 17 amino acids, counting the end cysteine and phenylalanine. Of all the DNA, just the CDR3 is kept, 51 bases in frame from base 1. CDR1 and CDR2 (DFQATT, SNEGSKA) derive from the germline V gene (reference sequence).